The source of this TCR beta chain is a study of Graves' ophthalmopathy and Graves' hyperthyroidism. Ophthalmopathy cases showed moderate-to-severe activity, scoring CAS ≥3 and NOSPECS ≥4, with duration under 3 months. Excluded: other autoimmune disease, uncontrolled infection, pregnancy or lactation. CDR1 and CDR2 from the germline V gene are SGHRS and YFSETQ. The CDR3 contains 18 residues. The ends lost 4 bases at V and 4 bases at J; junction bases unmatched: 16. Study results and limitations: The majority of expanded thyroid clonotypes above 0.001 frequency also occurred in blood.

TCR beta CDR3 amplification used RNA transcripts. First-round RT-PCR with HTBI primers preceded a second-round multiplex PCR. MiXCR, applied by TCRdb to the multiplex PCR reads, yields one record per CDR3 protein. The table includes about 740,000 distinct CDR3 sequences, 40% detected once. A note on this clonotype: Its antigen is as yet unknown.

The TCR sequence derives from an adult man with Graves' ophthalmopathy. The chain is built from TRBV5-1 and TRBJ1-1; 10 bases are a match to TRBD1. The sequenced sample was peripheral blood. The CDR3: CASSQPLDRGDGSTEAFF. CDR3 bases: TGCGCCAGCAGCCAACCCTTGGACAGGGGGGATGGGTCCACTGAAGCTTTCTTT.